These T cell receptor beta chains were read from a single sample in a study of blood T cell repertoires in COVID-19. TCRdb keeps only in-frame clones here, not all; method: immunoSEQ multiplex PCR. The table lists fewer than 250,000 clones, just under 85% of them singletons. The sequenced sample was peripheral blood. The receptors shown here come from a woman aged 55-69 years with active or convalescent COVID-19. Each CDR3 is given with its conserved first and last residue. D genes are given only for firm matches. Only some rows state a clone size, as once, few, many or a class for expanded clones.

length,J,V,D,size,CDR3,DNA
20,TRBJ2-1,TRBV9,NA,few,CASSVTLGRGVPYSYNEQFF,TGTGCCAGCAGCGTGACCCTCGGGCGGGGAGTCCCCTATTCCTACAATGAGCAGTTCTTC
16,TRBJ1-5,TRBV19,NA,NA,CASSIAPRQSNQPQHF,TGTGCCAGTAGTATAGCGCCCCGCCAGTCCAATCAGCCCCAGCATTTT
16,TRBJ2-1,TRBV6-6,NA,NA,CASSWGRQGLYNEQFF,TGTGCCAGCAGTTGGGGTCGGCAGGGGCTCTACAATGAGCAGTTCTTC
15,TRBJ2-1,TRBV27,NA,NA,CASSLALSSYNEQFF,TGTGCCAGCAGTCTAGCCTTGAGCTCCTACAATGAGCAGTTCTTC
14,TRBJ1-2,TRBV29-1,TRBD1,NA,CSVGNAQGEYGYTF,TGCAGCGTTGGTAATGCCCAGGGGGAATATGGCTACACCTTC
15,TRBJ2-7,TRBV9,NA,NA,CASSVGDPGGTEQYF,TGTGCCAGCAGCGTAGGAGATCCCGGGGGAACTGAGCAGTACTTC
16,TRBJ2-7,TRBV3-1/TRBV3-2,NA,NA,CASSQGFTRLRYEQYF,TGTGCCAGCAGCCAAGGGTTCACTAGGCTCCGTTACGAGCAGTACTTC
16,TRBJ2-1,TRBV3-1/TRBV3-2,TRBD2,few,CASSQYSGSGENEQFF,TGTGCCAGCAGCCAGTATAGCGGGAGCGGGGAAAATGAGCAGTTCTTC
16,TRBJ1-2,TRBV9,TRBD1,NA,CASSVDRDRTNYGYTF,TGTGCCAGCAGCGTAGACAGGGACAGGACTAACTATGGCTACACCTTC
17,TRBJ2-1,TRBV6-2/TRBV6-3,TRBD2,once,CASSYLGLAGVYNEQFF,TGTGCCAGCAGTTACCTTGGTTTAGCGGGAGTCTACAATGAGCAGTTCTTC
19,TRBJ2-7,TRBV21-1,NA,NA,CASTTLWTSGRLGCHEQYF,TGTGCCAGCACCACACTCTGGACTAGCGGGAGGTTGGGTTGCCACGAGCAGTACTTC
15,TRBJ2-1,TRBV11-2,TRBD2,NA,CASSPGTSGDNEQFF,TGTGCCAGCAGCCCTGGGACTAGCGGAGACAATGAGCAGTTCTTC
14,TRBJ1-5,TRBV18,NA,NA,CASSPDRGNQPQHF,TGTGCCAGCTCCCCGGACAGAGGAAATCAGCCCCAGCATTTT
15,TRBJ2-1,TRBV7-6,NA,NA,CASSLGNSYYNEQFF,TGTGCCAGCAGCTTAGGGAACAGCTACTACAATGAGCAGTTCTTC
16,TRBJ1-1,TRBV4-1,NA,once,CASSHASPGSNTEAFF,TGCGCCAGCAGCCACGCCTCCCCAGGGTCGAACACTGAAGCTTTCTTT
13,TRBJ1-1,TRBV28,NA,NA,CASSWRTGIEAFF,TGTGCCAGCAGTTGGCGGACGGGAATTGAAGCTTTCTTT
14,TRBJ2-2,TRBV18,NA,NA,CASSPLQDTGELFF,TGTGCCAGCTCACCACTCCAGGACACCGGGGAGCTGTTTTTT
16,TRBJ2-3,TRBV4-1,NA,NA,CASSQEAGGLADTQYF,TGCGCCAGCAGCCAAGAGGCAGGGGGACTCGCAGATACGCAGTATTTT
20,TRBJ1-5,TRBV1,NA,NA,CTSSLPRDRGSKKSNQPQHF,TGCACCAGCAGCCTCCCCCGGGACAGGGGAAGTAAGAAGAGCAATCAGCCCCAGCATTTT
14,TRBJ2-7,TRBV18,TRBD2,NA,CASSPGTSDHEQYF,TGTGCCAGCTCACCCGGGACTAGCGACCACGAGCAGTACTTC
16,TRBJ2-1,TRBV2,TRBD2,few,CASSGYGLAGGPGQFF,TGTGCCAGCAGTGGCTACGGACTAGCGGGGGGGCCGGGGCAGTTCTTC
15,TRBJ2-3,TRBV6-5,TRBD2,NA,CASIRLAGGKVREYF,TGTGCCAGCATTCGACTAGCGGGAGGAAAGGTGCGGGAGTATTTT
16,TRBJ2-2,TRBV5-1,TRBD1,NA,CASSLGGQGAPGELFF,TGCGCCAGCAGCTTGGGGGGACAGGGGGCCCCCGGGGAGCTGTTTTTT
17,TRBJ2-1,TRBV9,TRBD2,NA,CASSGGLAGVFYNEQFF,TGTGCCAGCAGTGGGGGACTAGCGGGAGTATTCTACAATGAGCAGTTCTTC
13,TRBJ2-5,TRBV7-9,NA,NA,CASSPGTFETQYF,TGTGCCAGCAGCCCAGGGACATTTGAGACCCAGTACTTC
15,TRBJ2-3,TRBV12-5,TRBD1,NA,CASGLGQGEVDTQYF,TGTGCTAGTGGTTTGGGACAGGGGGAAGTAGATACGCAGTATTTT
15,TRBJ1-2,TRBV9,TRBD1,NA,CASSPRDREGYGYTF,TGTGCCAGCAGCCCTCGGGACAGGGAAGGCTATGGCTACACCTTC
12,TRBJ2-7,TRBV5-5,NA,NA,CASSLGGYEQYF,TGTGCCAGCAGTCTAGGGGGTTACGAGCAGTACTTC
17,TRBJ2-5,TRBV18,NA,NA,CASSPPNTLVAGETQYF,TGTGCCAGCTCACCACCGAACACTCTAGTGGCGGGGGAGACCCAGTACTTC
13,TRBJ1-2,TRBV6-5,NA,NA,CASSPRVAYGYTF,TGTGCCAGCAGTCCCAGGGTAGCCTATGGCTACACCTTC
14,TRBJ2-7,TRBV28,NA,NA,CASSFSGTTYEQYF,TGTGCCAGCAGTTTCTCCGGGACAACCTACGAGCAGTACTTC
15,TRBJ1-1,TRBV29-1,TRBD1,NA,CSVVSTGGENTEAFF,TGCAGCGTTGTTAGTACAGGGGGCGAGAACACTGAAGCTTTCTTT
14,TRBJ1-1,TRBV7-6,NA,NA,CASSSTGGADEAFF,TGTGCCAGCAGCTCTACCGGTGGGGCAGATGAAGCTTTCTTT
12,TRBJ1-5,TRBV11-2,NA,NA,CASSFTGQPQHF,TGTGCCAGCAGCTTTACAGGCCAGCCCCAGCATTTT
17,TRBJ2-2,TRBV24-1,TRBD1,NA,CATSDMTGGSATGELFF,TGTGCCACCAGTGATATGACAGGGGGCTCGGCCACCGGGGAGCTGTTTTTT
15,TRBJ1-1,TRBV11-2,TRBD1,NA,CASSVDRVMNTEAFF,TGTGCCAGCAGCGTCGACAGGGTGATGAACACTGAAGCTTTCTTT
14,TRBJ2-1,TRBV3-1/TRBV3-2,NA,NA,CASSQTTTLNEQFF,TGTGCCAGCAGTCAGACTACCACGCTCAATGAGCAGTTCTTC
14,TRBJ2-2,TRBV5-6,TRBD2,NA,CASSPGLAPGELFF,TGTGCCAGCAGCCCGGGACTAGCCCCCGGGGAGCTGTTTTTT
13,TRBJ1-2,TRBV19,NA,NA,CASSQIQGYGYTF,TGTGCCAGTAGCCAAATACAGGGCTATGGCTACACCTTC